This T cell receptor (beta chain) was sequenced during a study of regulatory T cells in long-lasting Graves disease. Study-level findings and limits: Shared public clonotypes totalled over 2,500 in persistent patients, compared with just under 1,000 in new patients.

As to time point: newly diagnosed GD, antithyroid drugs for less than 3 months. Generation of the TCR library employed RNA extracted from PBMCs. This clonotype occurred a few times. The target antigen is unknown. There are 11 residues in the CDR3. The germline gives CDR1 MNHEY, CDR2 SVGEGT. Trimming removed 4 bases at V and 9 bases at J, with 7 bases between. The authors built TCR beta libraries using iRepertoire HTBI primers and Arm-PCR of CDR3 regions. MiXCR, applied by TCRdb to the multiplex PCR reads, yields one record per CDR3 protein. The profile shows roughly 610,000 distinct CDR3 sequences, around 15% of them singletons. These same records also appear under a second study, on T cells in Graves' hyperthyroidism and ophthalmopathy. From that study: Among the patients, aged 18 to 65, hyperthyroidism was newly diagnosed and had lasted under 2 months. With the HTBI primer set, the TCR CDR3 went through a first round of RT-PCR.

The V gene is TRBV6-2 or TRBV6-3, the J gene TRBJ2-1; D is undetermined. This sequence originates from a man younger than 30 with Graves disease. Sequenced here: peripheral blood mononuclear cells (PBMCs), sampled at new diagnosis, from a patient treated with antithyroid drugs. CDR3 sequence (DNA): TGTGCCAGCAGTTCCGGCCCTGAGCAGTTCTTC. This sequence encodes CASSSGPEQFF.